This TCR delta chain originates from a study of gamma-delta T cells after stem cell transplantation. This CDR3 contains 17 residues. V was cut by 1 base and J by 3 bases, with 20 bases left in between. Germline V gene data show CDR1 as GEAIGNYY and CDR2 as EKD. TCRdb applied CATT to the RT-PCR reads for clone calling. The sample lists 500 to 650 delta-chain clones, 20% to 25% seen once, with 37% in the top ten. This clonotype was obtained from a human donor. It is not recorded whose cells these are; they may come from a transplant donor. Sequences were obtained from gamma-delta T cells. The gene calls are TRDV2 and TRDJ1; tentatively, D is TRDD3 (6 bases). The chain's CDR3 is CACDTIGHLGISDKLIF. The CDR3 DNA follows: TGTGCCTGTGACACGATCGGTCATTTGGGGATCTCCGATAAACTCATCTTT.